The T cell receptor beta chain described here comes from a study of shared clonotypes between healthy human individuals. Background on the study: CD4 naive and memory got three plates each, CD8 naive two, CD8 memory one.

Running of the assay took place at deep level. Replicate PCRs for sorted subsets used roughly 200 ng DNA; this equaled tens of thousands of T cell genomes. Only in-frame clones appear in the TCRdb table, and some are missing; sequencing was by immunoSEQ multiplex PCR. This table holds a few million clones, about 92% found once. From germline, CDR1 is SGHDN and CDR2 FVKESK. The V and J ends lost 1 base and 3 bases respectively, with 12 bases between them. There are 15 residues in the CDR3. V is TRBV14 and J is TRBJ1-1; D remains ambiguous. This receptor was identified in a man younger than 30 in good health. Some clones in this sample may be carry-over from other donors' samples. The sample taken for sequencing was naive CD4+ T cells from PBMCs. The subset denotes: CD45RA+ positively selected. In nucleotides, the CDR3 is TGTGCCAGCAGCCAAGTCTATGGGGTCTACACTGAAGCTTTCTTT. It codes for CASSQVYGVYTEAFF.